The rows below give T cell receptor beta chains drawn from one sample of a study of human T cells and chemical hapten exposure. Via MiXCR, TCRdb re-called the RACE reads, giving one row per CDR3 protein. The table shows tens of thousands of distinct CDR3 sequences, with 10% to 12% occurring only once. The sample was whole blood, taken in connection with sensitization to the hapten diphenylcyclopropenone (DPC). These receptors originate from a middle-aged woman with alopecia areata. Some clones in this sample may be carry-over from other donors' samples. Each CDR3 is given with its conserved first and last residue. The D gene is left open where the match is weak. Size tells how often a clone was seen (once, few, many) or the class of an expanded clone, and some rows leave it out.

size: .; J: TRBJ2-6; V: TRBV29-1; D: .; CDR3: CSVAEGYSGANVLTF; DNA: TGCAGCGTTGCCGAGGGGTACTCTGGGGCCAACGTCCTGACTTTC
size: .; J: TRBJ2-6; V: TRBV30; D: .; CDR3: CAWSPGFTSGANVLTF; DNA: TGTGCCTGGAGCCCAGGGTTCACCTCTGGGGCCAACGTCCTGACTTTC
size: few; J: TRBJ2-3; V: TRBV5-1; D: .; CDR3: CASSVPTDTQYF; DNA: TGCGCCAGCAGCGTGCCCACAGATACGCAGTATTTT
size: .; J: TRBJ2-5; V: TRBV6-2/TRBV6-3; D: .; CDR3: CASSYSMAGAYQETQYF; DNA: TGTGCCAGCAGTTACTCGATGGCGGGGGCGTACCAAGAGACCCAGTACTTC
size: many; J: TRBJ2-5; V: TRBV6-5; D: TRBD2; CDR3: CASSQGTSRWAQYF; DNA: TGTGCCAGCAGTCAGGGGACTAGCCGTTGGGCCCAGTACTTC
size: many; J: TRBJ2-7; V: TRBV18; D: .; CDR3: CASSSRQAPAYEQYF; DNA: TGTGCCAGCTCCTCCAGACAAGCCCCCGCCTACGAGCAGTACTTC
size: many; J: TRBJ1-4; V: TRBV4-3; D: .; CDR3: CASSQDPGVRGEKLFF; DNA: TGCGCCAGCAGCCAGGACCCCGGGGTCAGAGGAGAAAAACTGTTTTTT
size: many; J: TRBJ2-7; V: TRBV5-6; D: TRBD2; CDR3: CASSLWGRSGVASYEQYF; DNA: TGTGCCAGCAGCTTGTGGGGGAGGAGCGGGGTCGCTTCCTACGAGCAGTACTTC
size: .; J: TRBJ2-1; V: TRBV7-6; D: .; CDR3: CASSFALQGNEQFF; DNA: TGTGCCAGCAGCTTCGCACTACAGGGCAATGAGCAGTTCTTC
size: many; J: TRBJ1-3; V: TRBV20-1; D: TRBD1; CDR3: CSARDPTRRDRDISGNTIYF; DNA: TGCAGTGCTAGAGATCCCACTCGACGGGACAGGGATATCTCTGGAAACACCATATATTTT
size: .; J: TRBJ2-3; V: TRBV11-3; D: TRBD2; CDR3: CASSLGSGGPDTQYF; DNA: TGTGCCAGCAGCTTAGGTAGCGGGGGACCAGATACGCAGTATTTT
size: few; J: TRBJ2-5; V: TRBV6-2/TRBV6-3; D: .; CDR3: CASSSYQETQYF; DNA: TGTGCCAGCAGTTCGTACCAAGAGACCCAGTACTTC
size: many; J: TRBJ1-1; V: TRBV10-1; D: .; CDR3: CASSESGAGTEAFF; DNA: TGCGCCAGCAGTGAGTCGGGGGCTGGCACTGAAGCTTTCTTT
size: many; J: TRBJ2-4; V: TRBV18; D: .; CDR3: CASSPLITRGGAKNIQYF; DNA: TGTGCCAGCTCACCGCTCATTACCAGGGGAGGCGCCAAAAACATTCAGTACTTC
size: medium-sized; J: TRBJ2-5; V: TRBV13; D: .; CDR3: CASSLVDSWRDGQETQYF; DNA: TGTGCCAGCAGCTTAGTTGATAGCTGGCGGGACGGCCAAGAGACCCAGTACTTC
size: many; J: TRBJ1-1; V: TRBV7-2; D: .; CDR3: CASKAGSVNTEAFF; DNA: TGTGCCAGCAAGGCAGGGTCGGTGAACACTGAAGCTTTCTTT
size: .; J: TRBJ2-7; V: TRBV29-1; D: .; CDR3: CSASLIGVSYEQYF; DNA: TGCAGCGCCTCCCTCATCGGCGTCTCCTACGAGCAGTACTTC
size: many; J: TRBJ1-4; V: TRBV9; D: .; CDR3: CASSVADGNNEKLFF; DNA: TGTGCCAGCAGCGTCGCAGACGGCAATAATGAAAAACTGTTTTTT
size: medium-sized; J: TRBJ2-5; V: TRBV29-1; D: .; CDR3: CSVEVTKETQYF; DNA: TGCAGCGTTGAGGTTACCAAAGAGACCCAGTACTTC
size: many; J: TRBJ1-2; V: TRBV7-2; D: .; CDR3: CASSLGREGRYGYTF; DNA: TGTGCCAGCAGCTTAGGAAGGGAGGGACGGTATGGCTACACCTTC
size: many; J: TRBJ1-1; V: TRBV11-2; D: .; CDR3: CASSSPAGTEAFF; DNA: TGTGCCAGCAGCTCCCCGGCAGGCACTGAAGCTTTCTTT
size: few; J: TRBJ1-1; V: TRBV7-9; D: .; CDR3: CASSLAGPNTEAFF; DNA: TGTGCCAGCAGCTTAGCAGGGCCGAACACTGAAGCTTTCTTT
size: many; J: TRBJ1-5; V: TRBV18; D: TRBD1; CDR3: CASSPQGQGLQPQHF; DNA: TGTGCCAGCTCACCACAGGGACAGGGTCTTCAGCCCCAGCATTTT
size: few; J: TRBJ2-2; V: TRBV6-5; D: .; CDR3: CASSWAGVSGELFF; DNA: TGTGCCAGCAGTTGGGCAGGGGTTAGCGGGGAGCTGTTTTTT
size: .; J: TRBJ1-3; V: TRBV19; D: .; CDR3: CASSISVIAGNTIYF; DNA: TGTGCCAGTAGTATCTCGGTAATCGCGGGAAACACCATATATTTT
size: .; J: TRBJ1-5; V: TRBV21-1; D: .; CDR3: CASSKGTGDVQPQHF; DNA: TGTGCCAGCAGCAAGGGGACAGGGGATGTTCAGCCCCAGCATTTT
size: medium-sized; J: TRBJ2-1; V: TRBV2; D: TRBD2; CDR3: CASRRELEQFF; DNA: TGTGCCAGCAGGCGGGAGCTTGAGCAGTTCTTC
size: many; J: TRBJ2-7; V: TRBV6-5; D: TRBD2; CDR3: CASMGGPSGGYEQYF; DNA: TGTGCCAGCATGGGGGGGCCTAGCGGGGGCTACGAGCAGTACTTC
size: .; J: TRBJ1-6; V: TRBV15; D: .; CDR3: CATSGEASYNSPLHF; DNA: TGTGCCACCAGCGGGGAGGCCTCCTATAATTCACCCCTCCACTTT
size: many; J: TRBJ1-2; V: TRBV12-3/TRBV12-4; D: .; CDR3: CASSLAQYGYTF; DNA: TGTGCCAGCAGTTTAGCTCAGTATGGCTACACCTTC
size: few; J: TRBJ1-2; V: TRBV6-2/TRBV6-3; D: TRBD1; CDR3: CASSFQGTGNSGYGYTF; DNA: TGTGCCAGCAGTTTCCAGGGGACAGGAAATTCCGGTTATGGCTACACCTTC
size: few; J: TRBJ2-1; V: TRBV6-2/TRBV6-3; D: .; CDR3: CASSYVKGLSNEQFF; DNA: TGTGCCAGCAGTTACGTTAAGGGTTTGAGCAATGAGCAGTTCTTC
size: few; J: TRBJ1-1; V: TRBV29-1; D: .; CDR3: CSVDPGVFTEAFF; DNA: TGCAGCGTTGACCCAGGGGTTTTCACTGAAGCTTTCTTT
size: many; J: TRBJ2-6; V: TRBV19; D: .; CDR3: CASRLAAPGANVLTF; DNA: TGTGCCAGTCGGTTGGCTGCCCCTGGGGCCAACGTCCTGACTTTC
size: .; J: TRBJ2-1; V: TRBV11-2; D: TRBD2; CDR3: CASSPELAGGPYEQFF; DNA: TGTGCCAGCAGCCCGGAACTAGCGGGAGGGCCCTACGAGCAGTTCTTC
size: many; J: TRBJ1-5; V: TRBV3-1; D: .; CDR3: CASSQDSGPQGQPQHF; DNA: TGTGCCAGCAGCCAAGATTCAGGCCCCCAGGGTCAGCCCCAGCATTTT
size: many; J: TRBJ1-2; V: TRBV4-1; D: TRBD1; CDR3: CASSQEQGVYGYTF; DNA: TGCGCCAGCAGCCAAGAGCAGGGGGTCTATGGCTACACCTTC
size: few; J: TRBJ2-7; V: TRBV9; D: .; CDR3: CASSTGPGIDEQYF; DNA: TGTGCCAGCAGCACCGGTCCGGGGATCGACGAGCAGTACTTC
size: .; J: TRBJ2-1; V: TRBV3-1; D: .; CDR3: CASSQSGWDEQFF; DNA: TGTGCCAGCAGCCAGAGCGGTTGGGATGAGCAGTTCTTC
size: few; J: TRBJ2-3; V: TRBV5-6; D: TRBD1; CDR3: CASSGTTGTGGAGTDTQYF; DNA: TGTGCCAGCAGCGGAACCACCGGGACAGGGGGCGCGGGAACAGATACGCAGTATTTT
size: many; J: TRBJ2-7; V: TRBV12-3/TRBV12-4; D: TRBD2; CDR3: CASSFGLAEPQRGYEQYF; DNA: TGTGCCAGCAGTTTTGGTCTAGCGGAGCCACAAAGGGGCTACGAGCAGTACTTC
size: many; J: TRBJ1-4; V: TRBV30; D: .; CDR3: CAWSSQGTSEKLFF; DNA: TGTGCCTGGAGTTCACAGGGCACCAGTGAAAAACTGTTTTTT
size: few; J: TRBJ2-1; V: TRBV6-2/TRBV6-3; D: .; CDR3: CASSRDTNNEQFF; DNA: TGTGCCAGCAGTCGGGACACCAACAATGAGCAGTTCTTC
size: many; J: TRBJ2-7; V: TRBV29-1; D: .; CDR3: CSVLLTSYEQYF; DNA: TGCAGCGTTCTCCTCACTTCCTACGAGCAGTACTTC
size: few; J: TRBJ1-4; V: TRBV6-1; D: TRBD1; CDR3: CASLDRGEKLFF; DNA: TGTGCCAGCCTCGACAGGGGTGAAAAACTGTTTTTT
size: many; J: TRBJ2-3; V: TRBV6-5; D: .; CDR3: CASTNRDAKTDTQYF; DNA: TGTGCCAGCACGAACCGAGACGCGAAGACAGATACGCAGTATTTT
size: many; J: TRBJ2-7; V: TRBV4-3; D: .; CDR3: CASSQVWGAPYEQYF; DNA: TGCGCCAGCAGCCAGGTGTGGGGGGCCCCCTACGAGCAGTACTTC
size: .; J: TRBJ1-1; V: TRBV7-9; D: .; CDR3: CASTQQGFTEAFF; DNA: TGTGCCAGCACCCAACAGGGTTTCACTGAAGCTTTCTTT